One and the same sample provided the 29 T cell receptor beta chains below, sequenced in a study of cytomegalovirus exposure and HLA in healthy donors. PCR involved 60 Vbeta and 13 Jbeta primers. Assay: immunoSEQ multiplex PCR; the TCRdb copy retains only in-frame clones and omits some. This listing includes about 160,000 clones. Material for sequencing was PBMCs. These receptors were taken from a woman aged 45 to 65 in good health and CMV-seronegative.

The J gene is TRBJ1-2, the V gene TRBV6-1, with a possible D match to TRBD1 (6 bases). Germline values: CDR1 MNHNS, CDR2 SASEGT. This CDR3 contains 13 residues. The V end lost 1 base, the J end lost 4 bases, and 7 bases lay between the germline ends. CDR3 sequence reads: CASSEGTVYGYTF. DNA of the CDR3: TGTGCCAGCAGTGAAGGGACAGTCTATGGCTACACCTTC.

The chain links TRBV5-5 to TRBJ1-2; 7 nucleotides align to TRBD1. The CDR3 length is 13 residues. J gave up 8 bases and V 0 bases, and 4 bases lay outside the gene matches. CDR1 SGHKS and CDR2 YYEKEE come from the germline V gene (reference sequence). CDR3 sequence reads: CASSLAQGDGYTF. The DNA for the CDR3 is TGTGCCAGCAGCTTGGCTCAGGGGGACGGCTACACCTTC.

The V call is TRBV7-2, the J call TRBJ2-5, with 12 nucleotides matching TRBD2. V shed 5 bases, J shed 1 base, and the junction held 8 bases outside the gene matches. CDR3 length: 17 residues. Germline CDR1 and CDR2: SGHTA and FQGNSA. The CDR3, as DNA: TGTGCCAGCAGCCCACGGACTAGCGGGGCTCTCCAAGAGACCCAGTACTTC. Translation gives CASSPRTSGALQETQYF.

V is TRBV23-1 and J is TRBJ2-7; 8 nucleotides agree with TRBD2. TRBV23-1 is an ORF, with its function uncertain. There are 17 residues in the CDR3. Trimming removed 0 bases from V and 3 bases from J; junction bases left unmatched: 10. CDR3 in DNA: TGCGCCAGCAGTCAATCTGGGCCTAGCGGGCCGAACTACGAGCAGTACTTC. This sequence encodes CASSQSGPSGPNYEQYF.

V gene TRBV6-6 combines with J gene TRBJ1-4; 8 nucleotides agree with TRBD1. Losses at the gene ends were 2 bases for V and 5 bases for J; bases not matched to a gene: 7. The germline CDR1 and CDR2 sequences are MNHNY and SVGAGI (reference sequence). This CDR3 has 16 amino acids. CDR3 residues: CASSYPGQGRNEKLFF. CDR3 nucleotide sequence: TGTGCCAGCAGTTACCCCGGACAGGGAAGAAATGAAAAACTGTTTTTT.

The rearrangement joins TRBV11-1 to TRBJ1-2; 7 bases match TRBD1. The CDR3 spans 13 residues. The trim removed 5 bases at V and 8 bases at J, leaving 8 bases unmatched. In germline, CDR1 is SGHAT, CDR2 FQDESV (reference sequence). The CDR3 spells CASSPDREKGYTF. The CDR3, as DNA: TGTGCCAGCAGCCCAGACAGGGAGAAGGGCTACACCTTC.

The rearrangement joins TRBV6-1 to TRBJ1-2; D is perhaps TRBD1 (6 bases). Trimming stripped 1 base from V and 4 bases from J, with 16 bases between. The CDR3 contains 16 residues. Looked up from germline, CDR1 is MNHNS and CDR2 is SASEGT. This CDR3 is CASSEGSGGAGYGYTF. The CDR3 DNA is TGTGCCAGCAGTGAAGGCTCGGGGGGCGCGGGCTATGGCTACACCTTC.

The genes are TRBV5-4 and TRBJ2-4, with TRBD1 as a possible D gene (6 bases). Germline V gives CDR1 SGHNT, CDR2 YYREEE (reference sequence). This CDR3 is 15 amino acids long. The ends were cut back, 4 bases at V and 3 bases at J, with 14 bases in the middle. The CDR3 nucleotides are TGTGCCAGCAGCGTACCCCAAGGGGGCAAAAACATTCAGTACTTC. It yields the protein CASSVPQGGKNIQYF. Looking up the rest from reference TRBV5-4 and TRBJ2-4 gives the full variable domain: ETGVTQSPTHLIKTRGQQVTLRCSSQSGHNTVSWYQQALGQGPQFIFQYYREEENGRGNFPPRFSGLQFPNYSSELNVNALELDDSALYLCASSVPQGGKNIQYFGAGTRLSVL.

J is TRBJ2-7 and V is TRBV25-1; the D is unclear. V was clipped by 3 bases and J by 2 bases, with 8 bases between them. CDR1 MGHDK and CDR2 SYGVNS come from the germline V gene. The CDR3 has 13 amino acids. CDR3 DNA sequence: TGTGCCAGCAGTGATCGTTTTACCTACGAGCAGTACTTC. It is translated as CASSDRFTYEQYF.

The chain recombines TRBV7-2 with TRBJ2-7, with TRBD2 as a possible D gene (6 bases). V was clipped by 5 bases and J by 2 bases, with 16 bases between them. Germline V CDR1 and CDR2: SGHTA, FQGNSA. The CDR3 contains 15 residues. The CDR3 bases are TGTGCCAGCAGCCCCCCAGGGACTTCGACCTACGAGCAGTACTTC. It codes for CASSPPGTSTYEQYF. The full variable domain, completed using reference TRBV7-2 and TRBJ2-7, is GAGVSQSPSNKVTEKGKDVELRCDPISGHTALYWYRQSLGQGLEFLIYFQGNSAPDKSGLPSDRFSAERTGGSVSTLTIQRTQQEDSAVYLCASSPPGTSTYEQYFGPGTRLTVT.

V gene TRBV5-1 combines with J gene TRBJ1-3; the D is unclear. Germline CDR1 and CDR2: SGHRS and YFSETQ. This CDR3 spans 16 amino acids. Deletions cut 1 base from V and 4 bases from J, with 15 bases between. CDR3 DNA sequence: TGCGCCAGCAGCTTGTATCCCTCCGAGGGAGGAAACACCATATATTTT. Protein product: CASSLYPSEGGNTIYF.

The rearrangement joins TRBV6-5 to TRBJ2-7; 7 nucleotides match TRBD2. CDR1 is MNHEY, CDR2 SVGAGI, per germline. The V gene end was trimmed by 5 bases and the J gene end by 0 bases; junction bases not matched to a gene: 4. The CDR3 length is 14 residues. The CDR3 is CASSLGGSSYEQYF. The CDR3 DNA follows: TGTGCCAGCAGTCTCGGCGGGAGCTCCTACGAGCAGTACTTC.

The genes are TRBV2 and TRBJ2-7, with D possibly being TRBD2 (6 bases). The V end lost 8 bases, the J end lost 1 base, and 27 bases lay between the germline ends. Germline CDR1 SNHLY, CDR2 FYNNEI. CDR3 length: 18 residues. The CDR3 loop reads CASLVYAGRAPLSYEQYF. In DNA, the CDR3 is TGTGCCAGCCTCGTTTATGCGGGACGAGCGCCCTTGTCCTACGAGCAGTACTTC.

The rearrangement links TRBV29-1 to TRBJ2-2; no reliable D call. V was clipped by 3 bases and J by 1 base, with 6 bases between them. The CDR3 spans 13 residues. Germline lookup yields CDR1 SQVTM and CDR2 ANQGSEA. The CDR3 reads CSVDRQNTGELFF. In DNA, the CDR3 is TGCAGCGTTGACAGACAGAACACCGGGGAGCTGTTTTTT.

The gene calls are TRBV7-9 and TRBJ1-2, with a weak D call TRBD1 (5 bases). CDR3 length equals 14 residues. Germline assignment: CDR1 SEHNR and CDR2 FQNEAQ (reference sequence). V was pared by 8 bases and J by 7 bases, with 20 bases between. The CDR3 region has the DNA TGTGCCAGCGGACTAAGGGGCGGGAATCCTGGCTACACCTTC. It yields the protein CASGLRGGNPGYTF.

J is TRBJ2-3 and V is TRBV2; D perhaps matches TRBD2 (5 bases). V lost 8 bases and J 3 bases, leaving 12 bases between the germline ends. This CDR3 is 13 amino acids long. The germline V gene has CDR1 SNHLY and CDR2 FYNNEI. This CDR3 is CASRPRRTDTQYF. The CDR3 DNA sequence: TGTGCCAGCCGACCCAGGAGGACAGATACGCAGTATTTT.

The chain carries TRBV7-2 and TRBJ1-6; D gene uncertain. The germline gives CDR1 SGHTA, CDR2 FQGNSA. This CDR3 is built from 14 residues. The V and J ends lost 6 bases and 9 bases respectively, with 15 bases between them. CDR3 DNA sequence: TGTGCCAGCAGTTCCGGTCCGACGGGTTCACCCCTCCACTTT. This gives the protein CASSSGPTGSPLHF.

The chain carries TRBV5-6 and TRBJ2-7; 7 nucleotides match TRBD2. There are 13 residues in the CDR3. Germline CDR1 and CDR2: SGHDT and YYEEEE. The J segment lost 5 bases and the V segment lost 3 bases, leaving 5 bases of the junction unmatched. CDR3: CASSWGGENEQYF. The CDR3 bases are TGTGCCAGCAGCTGGGGGGGTGAAAACGAGCAGTACTTC. The variable domain in full, with the rest retrieved from reference TRBV5-6 and TRBJ2-7, is DAGVTQSPTHLIKTRGQQVTLRCSPKSGHDTVSWYQQALGQGPQFIFQYYEEEERQRGNFPDRFSGHQFPNYSSELNVNALLLGDSALYLCASSWGGENEQYFGPGTRLTVT.

The CDR3 spells CASTSGGPQETQYF. The CDR3 DNA sequence: TGTGCCAGCACTAGCGGGGGGCCGCAAGAGACCCAGTACTTC. This sequence joins TRBV28 and TRBJ2-5; 11 bases line up with TRBD2. CDR1 is MDHEN, CDR2 SYDVKM, per germline. The CDR3 runs 14 residues. The V gene end was trimmed by 7 bases and the J gene end by 2 bases; junction bases not matched to a gene: 3. Drawing the rest from reference TRBV28 and TRBJ2-5, the complete variable domain is DVKVTQSSRYLVKRTGEKVFLECVQDMDHENMFWYRQDPGLGLRLIYFSYDVKMKEKGDIPEGYSVSREKKERFSLILESASTNQTSMYLCASTSGGPQETQYFGPGTRLLVL.

This sequence joins TRBV5-1 and TRBJ2-7, with a tentative D call TRBD1 (5 bases). The CDR3 extends over 15 amino acids. Germline-derived CDR1 and CDR2 are SGHRS and YFSETQ. V lost 6 bases to trimming and J lost 0 bases, with 16 bases between them. Written as DNA, the CDR3 is TGCGCCAGCACCAATCACACAGGTTACTCCTACGAGCAGTACTTC. Amino acid sequence: CASTNHTGYSYEQYF. The variable domain in full, completed from reference TRBV5-1 and TRBJ2-7, reads KAGVTQTPRYLIKTRGQQVTLSCSPISGHRSVSWYQQTPGQGLQFLFEYFSETQRNKGNFPGRFSGRQFSNSRSEMNVSTLELGDSALYLCASTNHTGYSYEQYFGPGTRLTVT.

The gene calls are TRBV18 and TRBJ2-1; 8 nucleotides match TRBD2. The CDR3 runs to 16 residues. J was trimmed by 9 bases and V by 2 bases; bases with no gene match: 12. Germline V gene data show CDR1 as KGHSH and CDR2 as LQKENI. CDR3 in DNA: TGTGCCAGCTCACCAATCGGGAGGGCCGGAGGCGGTGAGCAGTTCTTC. It codes for CASSPIGRAGGGEQFF.

The chain recombines TRBV7-3 with TRBJ2-7; 14 bases agree with TRBD2. With 1 base clipped from V and 6 bases from J, the junction kept 5 bases outside the gene matches. This CDR3 contains 16 residues. CDR1 is SGHTA, CDR2 FQGTGA, per germline. The CDR3 here is CASSLKGTSGRGEQYF. The CDR3 coding sequence is TGTGCCAGCAGCTTAAAGGGGACTAGCGGGAGAGGCGAGCAGTACTTC.

V and J are TRBV2 and TRBJ1-1, with TRBD1 matching 8 bases. Losses at the gene ends were 5 bases for V and 5 bases for J; bases not matched to a gene: 7. Germline V CDR1 and CDR2: SNHLY, FYNNEI. The CDR3 runs to 14 residues. CDR3 region: CASSTSRDRTEAFF. CDR3 nucleotide sequence: TGTGCCAGCAGTACGTCCCGGGACAGGACTGAAGCTTTCTTT.

This chain connects TRBV13 to TRBJ2-7; 9 positions agree with TRBD1. V trimming: 5 bases; J trimming: 4 bases; junction bases outside the gene matches: 12. Looked up from germline, CDR1 is PRHDT and CDR2 is FYEKMQ (reference sequence). This CDR3 comprises 16 residues. CDR3 protein: CASSPEGGQGHYEQYF. The CDR3 coding sequence is TGTGCCAGCAGCCCGGAGGGGGGACAGGGACATTACGAGCAGTACTTC.

The chain employs TRBV7-8 and TRBJ2-7, with 8 bases identical to TRBD2. Germline V gene data show CDR1 as SGHVS and CDR2 as FQNEAQ. This CDR3 has 14 residues. V gave up 1 base and J gave up 2 bases; unmatched junction bases: 1. The CDR3 DNA reads as TGTGCCAGCAGCTTAGTAGCGGGGCCCTACGAGCAGTACTTC. This encodes CASSLVAGPYEQYF.

The V gene is TRBV27, the J gene TRBJ2-5, with TRBD2 matching over 7 bases. This CDR3 region has 16 residues. Germline trimming cut 4 bases from V and 4 bases from J; bases unmatched to any gene: 12. Looked up from germline, CDR1 is MNHEY and CDR2 is SMNVEV (reference sequence). The CDR3 sequence is CASSSPVRGGLETQYF. The DNA of the CDR3 is TGTGCCAGCAGTTCTCCTGTGAGGGGAGGGTTAGAGACCCAGTACTTC.

The chain combines TRBV28 with TRBJ2-7; D is perhaps TRBD2 (5 bases). Trimming stripped 5 bases from V and 1 base from J, with 15 bases between. CDR3 length: 15 amino acids. CDR1 is MDHEN and CDR2 is SYDVKM in the germline V gene. CDR3 sequence reads: CASSPQIPGSYEQYF. The CDR3 region has the DNA TGTGCCAGCAGTCCCCAAATCCCGGGGTCCTACGAGCAGTACTTC.

The chain is built from TRBV30 and TRBJ1-3; D is ambiguous. V was cut by 3 bases and J by 4 bases, with 10 bases left in between. Germline V gene data show CDR1 as GTSNPN and CDR2 as SVGIG (reference sequence). This CDR3 spans 13 amino acids. CDR3 loop: CAWSVAGGNTIYF. Here the CDR3 DNA reads TGTGCCTGGAGCGTGGCAGGAGGAAACACCATATATTTT.

The chain carries TRBV30 and TRBJ2-7, with D unresolved. CDR3 length: 12 amino acids. The germline V gene has CDR1 GTSNPN and CDR2 SVGIG (reference sequence). V lost 4 bases, J lost 0 bases, and 7 bases lay in between. The CDR3 bases are TGTGCCTGGACATCGAGCTCCTACGAGCAGTACTTC. Translated: CAWTSSSYEQYF.